This T cell receptor (beta chain) appears in the sequencing data of a study of blood T cell repertoires in COVID-19 (dated by TCRdb to the early 2020s). Background for the entire study: Samples covering the acute and convalescent phases of COVID-19 were provided by collaborators in the United States, Italy and Spain. The prospective study material was composed of cDNA or gDNA derived from T cells, B-cell-depleted T cells, or PBMCs. The dataset comprised deeply sampled blood TCRbeta repertoires from subjects exposed to, actively infected with, or recovered from COVID-19. The repertoires were made available in a free public database intended to serve as a resource for research on the immune response to SARS-CoV-2. Samples came from the ongoing ImmuneRACE study (first 160 participants) plus 1,254 subjects from 6 global collaborators. Nearly every sample came with metadata listing a de-identified subject ID, COVID-19 status, age in years and sex. HLA class I and class II types, where available, came from metadata supplied by the sample provider rather than from assay-based typing. Beyond this particular receptor, the publication reports: The amount of clinical and demographic metadata varied by source and participant and was provided uncurated.

For this clone: Its antigen is not yet known. Base qualities are not recorded, but no much larger clone differs from it by a single base.

One collaborating source in Seattle enrolled patients during active infection and followed them longitudinally through the course of disease. Each collaborating institution followed its own protocols to collect whole blood in K2EDTA tubes. For TCRbeta analysis, collaborator samples were shipped as frozen whole blood, as isolated PBMCs, or as DNA extracted from either sample type. The immunoSEQ Assay, a bias-controlled multiplex PCR, was used to amplify TCRbeta CDR3 regions from genomic DNA. Per the source publication's procedure: Within the assay, amplification of reference gene primers was used to estimate how many nucleated cells each sample contained. To quantify the absolute abundance of each unique TCRbeta CDR3 rearrangement, sequence reads were collapsed and filtered. For each sample, productive Simpson clonality was calculated by taking the square root of Simpson's diversity index across productive rearrangements. TCRdb carries this immuneACCESS record with in-frame sequences only. Its versions omit some clonotypes, under half of them owing to an unresolved V gene in the studies checked, with the rest unexplained. The D gene and trimming were derived from the DNA, and the V and J assignments and clone size from that table. This sample gives a few hundred thousand clones in total; about 91% of them show up just once. The top ten constitute 1.6% of the sample.

The TCR comes from a woman aged 30 to 39 with COVID-19, enrolled during active disease. Material: peripheral blood.

The CDR3: CASSPNLAGGTDTQYF. The DNA sequence follows: TGTGCCAGCAGCCCGAACCTAGCGGGGGGGACAGATACGCAGTATTTT. This sequence uses TRBV7-2 and TRBJ2-3, and TRBD2 aligns with 12 junction nucleotides. CDR1 and CDR2 (SGHTA, FQGNSA) derive from the germline V gene. Counted from cysteine to phenylalanine, this CDR3 has 16 amino acids. Only the CDR3 DNA stays, 48 bases, in frame from base 1. V is pruned by 5 bases and J by 3 bases, leaving 6 bases of the junction without a gene match.